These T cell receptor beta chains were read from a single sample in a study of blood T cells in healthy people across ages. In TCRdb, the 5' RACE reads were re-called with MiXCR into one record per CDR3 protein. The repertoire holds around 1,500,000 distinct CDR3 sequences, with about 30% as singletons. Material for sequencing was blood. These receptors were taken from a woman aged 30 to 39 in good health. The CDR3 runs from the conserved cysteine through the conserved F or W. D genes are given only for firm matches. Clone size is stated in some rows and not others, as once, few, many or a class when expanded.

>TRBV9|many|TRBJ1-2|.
CASSEGSGGGYTF
TGTGCCAGCAGCGAGGGGTCGGGAGGTGGCTACACCTTC
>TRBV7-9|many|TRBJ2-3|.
CASSPASVAADTQYF
TGTGCCAGCAGCCCGGCCTCGGTTGCTGCAGATACGCAGTATTTT
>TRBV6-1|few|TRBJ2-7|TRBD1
CASSPGGQLYEQYF
TGTGCCAGCAGTCCAGGGGGACAACTCTACGAGCAGTACTTC
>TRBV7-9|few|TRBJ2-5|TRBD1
CASSTGQGVRQETQYF
TGTGCCAGCAGTACAGGACAGGGAGTGCGGCAAGAGACCCAGTACTTC
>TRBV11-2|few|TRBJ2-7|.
CASSLTDGAYEQYF
TGTGCCAGCAGCCTTACGGACGGGGCCTACGAGCAGTACTTC
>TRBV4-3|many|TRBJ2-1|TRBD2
CASSQDHLTSGTYNEQFF
TGCGCCAGCAGCCAAGATCATCTCACTAGCGGGACCTACAATGAGCAGTTCTTC
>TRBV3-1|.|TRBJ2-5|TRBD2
CASSHSGGHETQYF
TGTGCCAGCAGCCACTCGGGGGGGCACGAGACCCAGTACTTC
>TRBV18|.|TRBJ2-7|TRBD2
CASSPLSGRATGGEQYF
TGTGCCAGCTCACCACTTAGCGGGAGGGCCACGGGCGGGGAGCAGTACTTC
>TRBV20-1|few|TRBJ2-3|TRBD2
CSAVGTSGDTQYF
TGCAGTGCCGTCGGGACTAGCGGGGATACGCAGTATTTT
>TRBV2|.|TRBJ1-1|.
CASSELGAMNTEAFF
TGTGCCAGCAGTGAACTTGGAGCAATGAACACTGAAGCTTTCTTT